This T cell receptor beta chain derives from a study of shared clonotypes between healthy human individuals. TCRdb keeps only in-frame clones here, not all; method: immunoSEQ multiplex PCR. The data show around 2.5 million clones, with over 85% seen just once and 0.36% held by the top ten. The material sequenced was naive CD4+ T cells from PBMCs. Documented subset: CD45RA+ positively selected. The origin of this receptor is a man aged 18-30 years in good health. Some clones in this sample may be carry-over from other donors' samples.

The CDR3 is CASSGLPHTGELFF. The CDR3 nucleotides are TGTGCCAGCAGCGGACTACCCCACACCGGGGAGCTGTTTTTT. This chain connects TRBV5-4 to TRBJ2-2; possibly TRBD2 for D (6 bases). Germline loops: CDR1 SGHNT, CDR2 YYREEE (reference sequence). The CDR3 spans 14 residues. V was shortened by 4 bases and J by 3 bases, with 10 bases between the two germline ends.